A single sample is the source of the 18 T cell receptor beta chains below, sequenced in a study of shared clonotypes between healthy human individuals. The naive CD8 population came from CD45RO-negative cells selected for CCR7, without terminally differentiated effector memory CD45RA+ cells. Profiling relied on immunoSEQ multiplex PCR, and the TCRdb table lists in-frame clones only, not all of them. The sample holds about 820,000 clones, 80% to 95% seen once. Input material: naive CD8+ T cells sorted from blood. The origin of the receptors is a man aged 25-45 years in good health.

The count of this clone is one. The DNA for the CDR3 is TGTGCCAGCAGTGTGTATAGGGACGCCCCTAGCACAGATACGCAGTATTTT. It codes for CASSVYRDAPSTDTQYF. V is TRBV2 and J is TRBJ2-3; D tentatively fits TRBD1 or TRBD2 (5 bases each). This CDR3 region has 17 residues. Germline V lookup: CDR1 SNHLY, CDR2 FYNNEI. Trimming removed 4 bases from V and 0 bases from J, with 17 bases in between.

The genes are TRBV9 and TRBJ2-3; a possible D gene is TRBD2 (6 bases). Germline CDR1 reads SGDLS; CDR2 reads YYNGEE. V shed 4 bases and J shed 4 bases, with 13 bases lying between them. The CDR3 loop spans 14 amino acids. Here the CDR3 reads CASSPRELADTQYF. Written as DNA, the CDR3 is TGTGCCAGCAGCCCCCGGGAGCTTGCAGATACGCAGTATTTT. The whole variable domain, remainder taken from reference TRBV9 and TRBJ2-3, is DSGVTQTPKHLITATGQRVTLRCSPRSGDLSVYWYQQSLDQGLQFLIQYYNGEERAKGNILERFSAQQFPDLHSELNLSSLELGDSALYFCASSPRELADTQYFGPGTRLTVL.

This chain joins TRBV5-1 and TRBJ2-1; 8 bases are shared with TRBD1. Germline trimming cut 2 bases from V and 8 bases from J; bases unmatched to any gene: 9. CDR3 length: 15 residues. Germline lookup yields CDR1 SGHRS and CDR2 YFSETQ. CDR3 residues: CASSFRNRGMDEQFF. DNA of the CDR3: TGCGCCAGCAGCTTTAGGAACAGGGGGATGGATGAGCAGTTCTTC.

The chain has TRBV9 and TRBJ2-3; possible D gene TRBD2, 6 bases. V dropped 3 bases and J dropped 0 bases, with 8 bases sitting between them. CDR1 is SGDLS and CDR2 is YYNGEE in the germline V gene. The CDR3 is 14 amino acids. The CDR3 loop is CASSEEGSTDTQYF. In DNA, the CDR3 is TGTGCCAGCAGCGAGGAGGGTAGCACAGATACGCAGTATTTT. The full variable domain, with the rest looked up from reference TRBV9 and TRBJ2-3, is DSGVTQTPKHLITATGQRVTLRCSPRSGDLSVYWYQQSLDQGLQFLIQYYNGEERAKGNILERFSAQQFPDLHSELNLSSLELGDSALYFCASSEEGSTDTQYFGPGTRLTVL.

The rearrangement links TRBV27 to TRBJ2-3, with D hard to call. This CDR3 spans 13 amino acids. Trimming pared 6 bases from V and 2 bases from J, leaving 9 bases between. CDR1 is MNHEY, CDR2 SMNVEV, per germline (reference sequence). The DNA for the CDR3 is TGTGCCAGCAGCCGTAGTTACACAGATACGCAGTATTTT. It codes for CASSRSYTDTQYF.

J is TRBJ2-7 and V is TRBV7-8, with 11 bases lining up with TRBD1. The CDR3 is 15 residues long. The V segment lost 5 bases and the J segment 2 bases; nucleotides outside the gene matches: 5. Germline CDR1 is SGHVS and CDR2 is FQNEAQ. Written as DNA, the CDR3 is TGTGCCAGCAGCATGGGACAGGGGGTCCCCTACGAGCAGTACTTC. Its translation: CASSMGQGVPYEQYF.

The chain has TRBV28 and TRBJ2-5; TRBD1 matches at 10 bases. Germline assignment: CDR1 MDHEN and CDR2 SYDVKM. Trimming cost V 6 bases and J 3 bases; bases outside gene matches: 7. CDR3 length: 15 residues. CDR3 residues: CASRWWGQGKETQYF. As DNA, the CDR3 is TGTGCCAGCAGGTGGTGGGGACAGGGGAAAGAGACCCAGTACTTC.

V gene TRBV5-1 combines with J gene TRBJ2-4; possible D gene TRBD2, 5 bases. The CDR3 runs 18 residues. V was pared by 4 bases and J by 3 bases, with 23 bases between. Per germline, CDR1 SGHRS and CDR2 YFSETQ. The CDR3 loop is CASSLGAEPGIGKNIQYF. In DNA, the CDR3 is TGCGCCAGCAGCCTGGGTGCCGAGCCGGGAATTGGCAAAAACATTCAGTACTTC.

The CDR3 DNA sequence: TGTGCCAGCAGAAAACCTAGGACCCAGACTAGCGGGAGTTCCTACGAGCAGTACTTC. Its translation: CASRKPRTQTSGSSYEQYF. This chain links TRBV28 with TRBJ2-7, with TRBD2 matching 12 bases. The V gene's germline CDR1 is MDHEN and CDR2 SYDVKM. The J segment lost 1 base and the V segment lost 6 bases, leaving 16 bases of the junction unmatched. This CDR3 is built from 19 residues. The full variable domain, its missing parts supplied by reference TRBV28 and TRBJ2-7, is DVKVTQSSRYLVKRTGEKVFLECVQDMDHENMFWYRQDPGLGLRLIYFSYDVKMKEKGDIPEGYSVSREKKERFSLILESASTNQTSMYLCASRKPRTQTSGSSYEQYFGPGTRLTVT.

The chain has TRBV10-1 and TRBJ1-3; D is undetermined. This CDR3 region has 15 residues. V was trimmed by 3 bases and J by 0 bases, leaving 9 bases between them. Germline V CDR1 and CDR2: WNHNN, SYGVQD (reference sequence). Here the CDR3 reads CASSDSNDSGNTIYF. For the CDR3, the DNA is TGCGCCAGCAGTGACTCCAATGACTCTGGAAACACCATATATTTT.

The V and J genes are TRBV20-1 and TRBJ1-1; D ambiguous. The V end lost 0 bases, the J end lost 8 bases, and 7 bases lay between the germline ends. The CDR3 is made up of 11 amino acids. In germline, CDR1 is DFQATT, CDR2 SNEGSKA (reference sequence). The CDR3 DNA reads as TGCAGTGCTAGAGATCTTTACGAAGCTTTCTTT. It encodes CSARDLYEAFF.

The chain has TRBV11-3 and TRBJ2-1; no clear D gene. Germline loops: CDR1 SGHNT, CDR2 YENEEA. V was pared by 4 bases and J by 0 bases, with 7 bases between. The CDR3 sequence is 14 residues long. CDR3 sequence reads: CASSSSLSYNEQFF. CDR3 nucleotide sequence: TGTGCCAGCAGCTCTTCTCTCTCCTACAATGAGCAGTTCTTC.

The chain employs TRBV11-2 and TRBJ2-7; possible D gene TRBD2, 5 bases. With 5 bases removed from V and 9 bases from J, the gap between germline ends came to 23 bases. The CDR3 extends over 15 amino acids. Germline CDR1 SGHAT, CDR2 FQNNGV. The CDR3, as DNA: TGTGCCAGCAGCCTAACCCGTCTAGCCTACGACGGGCAGTACTTC. Its translation is CASSLTRLAYDGQYF.

This rearrangement joins TRBV11-1 to TRBJ2-1; 8 bases fit TRBD2. CDR1 is SGHAT, CDR2 FQDESV, per germline (reference sequence). After removal of 5 bases from V and 8 bases from J, the junction contained 11 bases not matched to a gene. This CDR3 is built from 15 residues. DNA for the CDR3: TGTGCCAGCAGCAATAAAGGGACTAGTCATGATGAGCAGTTCTTC. Translation gives CASSNKGTSHDEQFF.

On this clone itself: Other DNA sequences within the sample encode an identical CDR3. This chain uses TRBV6-5 with TRBJ2-5, with D possibly TRBD1 on 6 matching bases. The CDR3 has 14 amino acids. Germline V gives CDR1 MNHEY, CDR2 SVGAGI. V lost 2 bases, J lost 2 bases, and 9 bases lay in between. CDR3 residues: CASSYLGAQETQYF. The CDR3 DNA reads as TGTGCCAGCAGTTACCTGGGGGCTCAAGAGACCCAGTACTTC.

Of note for this clone: This CDR3 is also generated by other DNA sequences in the sample. This chain links TRBV7-9 with TRBJ2-7; no clear D gene. The CDR3 runs 14 residues. CDR1 is SEHNR and CDR2 is FQNEAQ in the germline V gene (reference sequence). V dropped 2 bases and J dropped 1 base, with 9 bases sitting between them. CDR3 region: CASSLSSGSYEQYF. The CDR3 DNA reads TGTGCCAGCAGCTTATCTTCCGGATCCTACGAGCAGTACTTC.

The chain links TRBV10-3 to TRBJ1-5; D uncertain. The germline gives CDR1 ENHRY, CDR2 SYGVKD. Trimming cost V 0 bases and J 8 bases, with 11 bases left between them. The CDR3 totals 14 residues. The CDR3 protein is CAISESELGKPQHF. In nucleotides, the CDR3 is TGTGCCATCAGTGAGTCGGAGTTGGGGAAGCCCCAGCATTTT.

The chain uses TRBV10-3 and TRBJ2-7; 10 nucleotides agree with TRBD2. The ends lost 6 bases at V and 5 bases at J; junction bases unmatched: 10. The V gene's germline CDR1 is ENHRY and CDR2 SYGVKD. CDR3 length: 15 amino acids. CDR3 protein: CAIRSTSGLGDEQYF. The DNA for the CDR3 is TGTGCCATCAGATCGACTAGCGGGCTGGGCGACGAGCAGTACTTC.